These 3 T cell receptor beta chains were all obtained from the same sample, sequenced in a study of blood T cells in healthy people across ages. Sample-barcoded 5' priming and a J-beta primer mix drove a second PCR of roughly 6 to 12 cycles. TCRdb ran MiXCR on the 5' RACE reads and lists one entry per CDR3 protein. The repertoire holds approximately 830,000 distinct CDR3 sequences, with less than 80% as singletons. Specimen: blood. The receptors were gathered from a man aged 30 to 45 in good health.

This clonotype was observed a few times. The chain combines TRBV4-1 with TRBJ2-5; unclear D gene. Germline V gene data show CDR1 as MGHRA and CDR2 as YSYEKL. CDR3 length equals 15 residues. The V gene lost 1 base and the J gene lost 1 base, with 10 bases spanning the gap. The CDR3 region has the DNA TGCGCCAGCAGCCAAGGCGGTAGAGCCCAAGAGACCCAGTACTTC. As protein: CASSQGGRAQETQYF.

This chain links TRBV10-3 with TRBJ2-1; tentative D call: TRBD2 (5 bases). Germline V lookup: CDR1 ENHRY, CDR2 SYGVKD. V was pared by 5 bases and J by 5 bases, with 10 bases between. This CDR3 region has 13 residues. CDR3 region: CAISPRDHNEQFF. In DNA form, the CDR3 reads TGTGCCATCAGTCCCCGGGATCACAATGAGCAGTTCTTC.

Only one count was recorded for this clonotype. This chain links TRBV21-1 with TRBJ1-5. TRBV21-1 is labeled a pseudogene. The CDR3 sequence is 11 residues long. CDR3 in amino acids: CASSKASPQHF. The CDR3 DNA reads as TGTGCCAGCAGCAAAGCTAGTCCCCAGCATTTT.